These 9 T cell receptor beta chains were all obtained from the same sample, sequenced in a study of T cells expressing NK-cell markers. Following a re-call of the 5' RACE reads, TCRdb has one entry per CDR3 protein and lacks DNA. The data show 150,000 to 180,000 distinct CDR3 sequences, and the top ten clones hold 30% to 45%. Specimen: blood T cells: a sorted CD56 or NKG2C T cell subset, CD4+ or CD8+ T cells, or bulk PBMC T cells (not recorded which). The receptors stem from a woman between 50 and 59 years old in good health.

The genes are TRBV6-5 and TRBJ1-5; TCRdb lists TRBD1, though no DNA is available to test this call. The CDR3 has 17 residues. Germline loops: CDR1 MNHEY, CDR2 SVGAGI. The CDR3 protein is CASSYSILGRGNQPQHF.

The chain combines TRBV4-1 with TRBJ1-1; TCRdb selects TRBD1, and the lack of DNA leaves this call unchecked. In germline, CDR1 is MGHRA, CDR2 YSYEKL. This CDR3 has 17 residues. CDR3 sequence reads: CASSQESVGIGGTEAFF.

The chain has TRBV9 and TRBJ2-1; absent DNA, TCRdb's TRBD1 call cannot be checked. The germline CDR1 and CDR2 sequences are SGDLS and YYNGEE. The CDR3 totals 15 residues. The CDR3 here is CASLPGQGAWNEQFF.

The chain is built from TRBV9 and TRBJ2-6. This CDR3 comprises 17 residues. CDR1 and CDR2 (germline): SGDLS, YYNGEE. Here the CDR3 reads CASSVEADRSGANVLTF.

CDR3 protein: CASSRSSDEQYF. The chain carries TRBV5-1 and TRBJ2-7. Germline CDR1 and CDR2: SGHRS and YFSETQ. The CDR3 is 12 residues long.

The chain carries TRBV19 and TRBJ1-1; as DNA is missing, the TRBD1 call by TCRdb cannot be tested. The CDR3 consists of 14 residues. Germline CDR1 LNHDA, CDR2 SQIVND (reference sequence). Here the CDR3 reads CASSIRGGQGEAFF.

The chain carries TRBV10-2 and TRBJ2-1. The CDR3 covers 13 residues. Germline V CDR1 and CDR2: WSHSY, SAAADI. The CDR3 region is CASSDTSYNEQFF.

This chain joins TRBV4-1 and TRBJ2-7; lacking DNA, the TRBD1 call made by TCRdb goes unchecked. The CDR3 totals 15 residues. CDR1 is MGHRA, CDR2 YSYEKL, per germline. The CDR3: CASSQERDKTYEQYF.

J is TRBJ1-2 and V is TRBV4-1; no DNA is available, so the TRBD1 call from TCRdb remains unchecked. The CDR3 spans 15 residues. From germline, CDR1 is MGHRA and CDR2 YSYEKL. The CDR3 loop is CASSQATDRSYGYTF.